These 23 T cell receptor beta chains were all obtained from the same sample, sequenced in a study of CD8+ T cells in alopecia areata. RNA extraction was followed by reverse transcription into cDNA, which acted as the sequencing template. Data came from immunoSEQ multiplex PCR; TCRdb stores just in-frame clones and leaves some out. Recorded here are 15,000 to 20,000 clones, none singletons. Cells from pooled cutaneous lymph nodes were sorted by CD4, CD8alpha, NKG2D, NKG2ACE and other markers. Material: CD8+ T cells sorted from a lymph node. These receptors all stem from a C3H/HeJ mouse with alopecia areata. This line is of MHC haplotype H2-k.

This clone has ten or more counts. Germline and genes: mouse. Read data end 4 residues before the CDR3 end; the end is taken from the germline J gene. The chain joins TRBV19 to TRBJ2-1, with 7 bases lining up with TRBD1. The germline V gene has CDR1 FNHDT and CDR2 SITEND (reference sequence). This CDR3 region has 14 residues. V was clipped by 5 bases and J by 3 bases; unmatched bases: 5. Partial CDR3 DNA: TGTGCCAGCAGCCACCGGGACAGCTATGCT. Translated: CASSHRDSYA. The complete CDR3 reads CASSHRDSYAEQFF.

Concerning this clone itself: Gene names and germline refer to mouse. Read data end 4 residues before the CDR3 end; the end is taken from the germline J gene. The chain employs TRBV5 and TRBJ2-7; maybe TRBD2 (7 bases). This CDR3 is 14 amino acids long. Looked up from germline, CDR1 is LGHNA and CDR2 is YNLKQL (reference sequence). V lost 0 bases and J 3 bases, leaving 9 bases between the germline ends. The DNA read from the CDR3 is TGTGCCAGCAGCCAAGAAGGGGGGCACTAT. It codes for CASSQEGGHY. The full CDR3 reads CASSQEGGHYEQYF.

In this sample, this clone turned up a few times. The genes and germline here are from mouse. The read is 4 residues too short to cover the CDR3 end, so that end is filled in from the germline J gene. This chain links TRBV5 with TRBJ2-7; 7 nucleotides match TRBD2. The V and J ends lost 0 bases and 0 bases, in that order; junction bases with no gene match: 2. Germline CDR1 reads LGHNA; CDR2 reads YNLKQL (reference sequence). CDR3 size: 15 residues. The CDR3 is CASSQELGSSYEQYF. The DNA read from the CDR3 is TGTGCCAGCAGCCAAGAACTGGGGAGCTCCTAT.

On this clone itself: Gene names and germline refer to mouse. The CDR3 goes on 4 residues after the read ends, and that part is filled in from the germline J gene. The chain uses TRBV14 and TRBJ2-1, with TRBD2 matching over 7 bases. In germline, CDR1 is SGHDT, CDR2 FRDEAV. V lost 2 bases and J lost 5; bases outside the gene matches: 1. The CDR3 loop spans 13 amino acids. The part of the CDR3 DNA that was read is TGTGCCAGCAGTTTGGGGGGGAATGCT. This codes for CASSLGGNA. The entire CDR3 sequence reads CASSLGGNAEQFF.

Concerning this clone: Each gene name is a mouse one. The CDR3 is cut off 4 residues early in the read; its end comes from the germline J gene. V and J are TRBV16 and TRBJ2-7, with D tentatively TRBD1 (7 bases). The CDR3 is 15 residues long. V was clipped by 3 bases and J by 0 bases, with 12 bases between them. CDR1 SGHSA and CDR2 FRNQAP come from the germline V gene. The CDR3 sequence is CASSFPGGSSYEQYF. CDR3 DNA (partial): TGTGCAAGCAGCTTTCCAGGGGGGAGCTCCTAT.

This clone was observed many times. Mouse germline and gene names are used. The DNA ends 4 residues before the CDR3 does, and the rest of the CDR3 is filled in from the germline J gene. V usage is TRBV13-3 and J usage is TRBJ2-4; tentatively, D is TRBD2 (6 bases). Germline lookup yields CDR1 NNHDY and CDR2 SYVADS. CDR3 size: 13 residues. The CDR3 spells CASRIRDLNTLYF. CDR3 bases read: TGTGCCAGCAGGATCCGGGACTTAAAC. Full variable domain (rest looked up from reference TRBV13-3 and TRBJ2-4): EAAVTQSPRSKVAVTGGKVTLSCHQTNNHDYMYWYRQDTGHGLRLIHYSYVADSTEKGDIPDGYKASRPSQENFSLILELASLSQTAVYFCASRIRDLNTLYFGAGTRLSVL.

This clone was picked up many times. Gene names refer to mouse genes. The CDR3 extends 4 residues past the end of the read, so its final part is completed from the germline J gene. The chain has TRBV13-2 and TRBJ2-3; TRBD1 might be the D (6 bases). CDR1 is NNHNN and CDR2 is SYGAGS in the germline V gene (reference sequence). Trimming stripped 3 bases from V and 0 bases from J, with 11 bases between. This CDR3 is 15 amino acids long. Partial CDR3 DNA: TGTGCCAGCGGTGTCGGGACATTTAGTGCAGAA. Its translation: CASGVGTFSAE. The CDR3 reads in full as CASGVGTFSAETLYF.

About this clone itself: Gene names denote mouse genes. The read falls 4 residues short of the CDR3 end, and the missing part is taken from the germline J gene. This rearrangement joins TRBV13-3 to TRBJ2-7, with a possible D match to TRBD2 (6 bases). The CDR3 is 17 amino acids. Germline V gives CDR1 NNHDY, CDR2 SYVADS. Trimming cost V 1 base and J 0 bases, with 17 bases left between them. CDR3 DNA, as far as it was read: TGTGCCAGCAGTGATCAGCTCGGGGGGTTAAGCTCCTAT. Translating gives CASSDQLGGLSSY. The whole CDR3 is CASSDQLGGLSSYEQYF.

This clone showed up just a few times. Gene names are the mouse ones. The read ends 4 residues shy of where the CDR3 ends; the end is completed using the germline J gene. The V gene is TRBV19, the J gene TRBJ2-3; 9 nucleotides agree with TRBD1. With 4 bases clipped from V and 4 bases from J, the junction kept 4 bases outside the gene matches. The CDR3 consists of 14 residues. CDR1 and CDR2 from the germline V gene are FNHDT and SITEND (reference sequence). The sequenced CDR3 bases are TGTGCCAGCAGTCTTGGGACAGGGTCAGAA. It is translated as CASSLGTGSE. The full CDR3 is CASSLGTGSETLYF. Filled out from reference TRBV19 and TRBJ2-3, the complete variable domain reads GGIITQTPKFLIGQEGQKLTLKCQQNFNHDTMYWYRQDSGKGLRLIYYSITENDLQKGDLSEGYDASREKKSSFSLTVTSAQKNEMAVFLCASSLGTGSETLYFGSGTRLTVL.

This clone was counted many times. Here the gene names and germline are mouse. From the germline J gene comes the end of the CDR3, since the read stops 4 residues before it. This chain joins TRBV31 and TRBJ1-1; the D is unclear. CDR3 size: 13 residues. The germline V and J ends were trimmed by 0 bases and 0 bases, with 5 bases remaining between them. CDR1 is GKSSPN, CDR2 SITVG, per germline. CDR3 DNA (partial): TGTGCCTGGAGTCTATGGTCAAACACA. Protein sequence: CAWSLWSNT. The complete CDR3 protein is CAWSLWSNTEVFF. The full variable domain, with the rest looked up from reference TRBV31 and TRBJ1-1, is AQTIHQWPVAEIKAVGSPLSLGCTIKGKSSPNLYWYWQATGGTLQQLFYSITVGQVESVVQLNLSASRPKDDQFILSTEKLLLSHSGFYLCAWSLWSNTEVFFGKGTRLTVV.

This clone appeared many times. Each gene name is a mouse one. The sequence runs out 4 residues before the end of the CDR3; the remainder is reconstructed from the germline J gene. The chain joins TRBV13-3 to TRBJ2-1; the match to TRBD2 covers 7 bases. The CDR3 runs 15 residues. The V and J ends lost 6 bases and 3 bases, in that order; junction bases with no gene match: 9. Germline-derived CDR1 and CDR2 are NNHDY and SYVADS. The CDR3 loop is CASTMMTGIYAEQFF. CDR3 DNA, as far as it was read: TGTGCCAGCACCATGATGACTGGGATCTATGCT.

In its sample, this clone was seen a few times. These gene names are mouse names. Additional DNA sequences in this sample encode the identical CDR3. Here the CDR3 reads CASSIGGANTEVFF. Incomplete CDR3 DNA: TGTGCCAGCAGTATAGGGGGTGCAAACACA. This chain connects TRBV19 to TRBJ1-1; D gene uncertain. The observed sequence ends 4 residues before the CDR3 terminus, with the missing tail filled in from the germline J gene. V dropped 0 bases and J dropped 0 bases, with 6 bases sitting between them. The CDR3 has 14 amino acids. Per germline, CDR1 FNHDT and CDR2 SITEND (reference sequence).

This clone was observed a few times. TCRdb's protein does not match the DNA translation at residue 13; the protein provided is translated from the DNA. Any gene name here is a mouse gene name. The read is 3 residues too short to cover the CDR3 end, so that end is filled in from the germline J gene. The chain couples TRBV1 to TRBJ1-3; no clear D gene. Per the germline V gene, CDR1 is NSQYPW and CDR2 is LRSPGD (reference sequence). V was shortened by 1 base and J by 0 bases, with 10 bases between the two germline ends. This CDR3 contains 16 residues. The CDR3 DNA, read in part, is TGCACCTGCAGTGCAGTGTTCAGAAATTCTGGAAATACG. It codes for CTCSAVFRNSGNT. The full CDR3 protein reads CTCSAVFRNSGNTLYF. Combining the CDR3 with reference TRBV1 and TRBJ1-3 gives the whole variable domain VTLLEQNPRWRLVPRGQAVNLRCILKNSQYPWMSWYQQDLQKQLQWLFTLRSPGDKEVKSLPGADYLATRVTDTELRLQVANMSQGRTLYCTCSAVFRNSGNTLYFGEGSRLIVV.

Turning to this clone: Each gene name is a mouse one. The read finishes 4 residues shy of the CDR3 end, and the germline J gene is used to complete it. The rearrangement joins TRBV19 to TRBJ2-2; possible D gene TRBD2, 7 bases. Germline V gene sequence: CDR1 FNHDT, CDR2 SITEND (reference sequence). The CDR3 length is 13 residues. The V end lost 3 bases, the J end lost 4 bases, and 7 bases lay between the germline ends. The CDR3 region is CASSRGATGQLYF. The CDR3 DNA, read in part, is TGTGCCAGCAGTAGGGGGGCCACCGGG.

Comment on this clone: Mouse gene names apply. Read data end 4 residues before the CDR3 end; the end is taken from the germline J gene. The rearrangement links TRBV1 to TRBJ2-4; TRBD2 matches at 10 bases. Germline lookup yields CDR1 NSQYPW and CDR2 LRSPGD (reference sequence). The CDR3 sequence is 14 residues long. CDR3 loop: CTCSAWGGANTLYF. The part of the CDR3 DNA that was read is TGCACCTGCAGTGCCTGGGGGGGCGCGAAC.

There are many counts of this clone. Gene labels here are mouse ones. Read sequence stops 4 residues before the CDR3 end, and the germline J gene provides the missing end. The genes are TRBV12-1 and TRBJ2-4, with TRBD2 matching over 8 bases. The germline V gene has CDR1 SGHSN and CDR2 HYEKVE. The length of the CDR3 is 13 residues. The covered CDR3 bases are TGTGCCAGCTCTCTCCTGGGGGGAAAC. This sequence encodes CASSLLGGN. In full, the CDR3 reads CASSLLGGNTLYF.

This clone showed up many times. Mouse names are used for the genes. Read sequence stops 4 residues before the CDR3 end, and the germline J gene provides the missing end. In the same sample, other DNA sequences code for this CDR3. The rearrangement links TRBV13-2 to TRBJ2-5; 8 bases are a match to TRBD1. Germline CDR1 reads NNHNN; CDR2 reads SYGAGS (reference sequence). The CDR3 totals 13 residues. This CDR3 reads CASGDAGGDTQYF. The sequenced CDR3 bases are TGTGCCAGCGGTGATGCAGGGGGCGAC.

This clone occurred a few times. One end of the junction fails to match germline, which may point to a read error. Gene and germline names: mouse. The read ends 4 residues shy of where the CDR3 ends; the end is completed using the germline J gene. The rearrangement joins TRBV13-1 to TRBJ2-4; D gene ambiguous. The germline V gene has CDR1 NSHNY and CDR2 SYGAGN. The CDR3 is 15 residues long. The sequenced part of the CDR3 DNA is TGTGCCAGCGGTGATGCGCCAGATAGTCAAAAC. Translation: CASGDAPDSQN. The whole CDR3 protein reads CASGDAPDSQNTLYF.

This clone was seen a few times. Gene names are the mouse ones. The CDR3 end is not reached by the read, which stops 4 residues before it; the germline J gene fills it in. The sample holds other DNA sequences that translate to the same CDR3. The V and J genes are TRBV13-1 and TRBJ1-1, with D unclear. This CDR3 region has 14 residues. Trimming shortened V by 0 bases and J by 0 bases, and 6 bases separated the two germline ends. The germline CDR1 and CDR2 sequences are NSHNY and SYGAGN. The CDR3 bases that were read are TGTGCCAGCAGTGATGGGACTGCAAACACA. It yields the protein CASSDGTANT. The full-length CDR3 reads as CASSDGTANTEVFF.

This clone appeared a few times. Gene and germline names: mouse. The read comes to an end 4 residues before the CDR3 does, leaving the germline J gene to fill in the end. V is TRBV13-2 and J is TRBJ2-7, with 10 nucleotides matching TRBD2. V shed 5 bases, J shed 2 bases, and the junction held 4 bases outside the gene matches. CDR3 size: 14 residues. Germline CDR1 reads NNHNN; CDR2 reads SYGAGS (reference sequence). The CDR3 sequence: CASGPTGGPYEQYF. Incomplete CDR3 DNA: TGTGCCAGCGGACCGACTGGGGGGCCCTAT.

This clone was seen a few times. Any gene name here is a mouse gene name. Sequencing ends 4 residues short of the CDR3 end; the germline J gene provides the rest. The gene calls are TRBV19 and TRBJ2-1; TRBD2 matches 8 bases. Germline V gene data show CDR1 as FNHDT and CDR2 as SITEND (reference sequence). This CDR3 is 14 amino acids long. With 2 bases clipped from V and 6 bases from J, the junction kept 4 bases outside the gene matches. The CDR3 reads CASSIVGGGAEQFF. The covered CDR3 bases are TGTGCCAGCAGTATTGTGGGGGGGGGTGCT.

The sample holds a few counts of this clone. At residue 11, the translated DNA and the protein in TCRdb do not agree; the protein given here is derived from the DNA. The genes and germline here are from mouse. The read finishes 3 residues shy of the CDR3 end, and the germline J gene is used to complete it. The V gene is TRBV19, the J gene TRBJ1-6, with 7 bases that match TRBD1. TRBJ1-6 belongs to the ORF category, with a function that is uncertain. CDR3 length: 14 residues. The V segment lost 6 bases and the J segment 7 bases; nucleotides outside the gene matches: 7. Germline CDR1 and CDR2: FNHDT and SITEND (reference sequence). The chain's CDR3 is CASKMGDRNSPLYF. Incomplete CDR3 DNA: TGTGCCAGCAAGATGGGGGACAGAAATTCGCCC.

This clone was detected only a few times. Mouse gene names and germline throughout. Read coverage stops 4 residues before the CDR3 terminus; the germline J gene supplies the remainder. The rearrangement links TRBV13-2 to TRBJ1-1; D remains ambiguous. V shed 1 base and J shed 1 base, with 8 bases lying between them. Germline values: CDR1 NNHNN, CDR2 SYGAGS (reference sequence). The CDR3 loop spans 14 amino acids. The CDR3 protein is CASGDWAGNTEVFF. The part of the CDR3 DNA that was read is TGTGCCAGCGGTGATTGGGCAGGGAACACA.